Presented here are 5 T cell receptor beta chains from one specimen sequenced in a study of CD8+ T cells in alopecia areata. RNA, once extracted, was reverse transcribed into cDNA for use as the sequencing template. Sequencing was performed with immunoSEQ multiplex PCR; in TCRdb, only in-frame clones are kept and a portion is missing. This repertoire holds more than 90,000 clones, and none appear only once. Source material: lesional skin. The receptors shown here come from a C3H/HeJ mouse with alopecia areata. The strain's MHC: H2-k.

A word on this clone: The gene names given are mouse names. The read terminates 4 residues before the CDR3 end, so the remaining end is supplied by the germline J gene. J is TRBJ1-2 and V is TRBV19; 10 positions agree with TRBD1. Looked up from germline, CDR1 is FNHDT and CDR2 is SITEND (reference sequence). The CDR3 loop spans 15 amino acids. J was trimmed by 4 bases and V by 1 base; bases with no gene match: 4. Partial CDR3 DNA: TGTGCCAGCAGTATACTGGGACAGGGGAGCTCC. Protein sequence: CASSILGQGSS. The CDR3 reads in full as CASSILGQGSSDYTF.

This clone was seen a handful of times. Genes here carry mouse names. The CDR3 goes on 4 residues after the read ends, and that part is filled in from the germline J gene. The V gene is TRBV13-3, the J gene TRBJ2-3, with D possibly being TRBD2 (5 bases). V was cut by 1 base and J by 3 bases, with 12 bases left in between. Germline V gene data show CDR1 as NNHDY and CDR2 as SYVADS. The CDR3 contains 15 residues. CDR3 loop: CASSDWGGMAETLYF. The DNA read from the CDR3 is TGTGCCAGCAGTGATTGGGGAGGGATGGCAGAA.

This clone appeared many times. Translating the DNA gives a protein that differs from the TCRdb entry at residue 12; the protein shown here is that DNA translation. Mouse gene names and germline throughout. The read falls 3 residues short of the CDR3 end, and the missing part is taken from the germline J gene. This rearrangement joins TRBV13-3 to TRBJ1-6; D is ambiguous. TRBJ1-6 belongs to the ORF category, with a function that is uncertain. This CDR3 has 15 amino acids. Germline CDR1 NNHDY, CDR2 SYVADS. Trimming cost V 4 bases and J 4 bases, with 12 bases left between them. CDR3 DNA (partial): TGTGCCAGCAGTCAGAACAGAAAATATAATTCGCCC. Translating gives CASSQNRKYNSP. The full CDR3 protein reads CASSQNRKYNSPLYF.

In regard to this clone: The germline and genes are mouse ones. The read gets to within 4 residues of the CDR3 end, and the germline J gene fills in the rest. The sample holds other DNA sequences that translate to the same CDR3. The chain employs TRBV1 and TRBJ2-3; a possible D gene is TRBD2 (7 bases). The germline V gene has CDR1 NSQYPW and CDR2 LRSPGD (reference sequence). V was shortened by 1 base and J by 3 bases, with 11 bases between the two germline ends. The CDR3 spans 15 residues. The sequenced part of the CDR3 DNA is TGCACCTGCAGTGCAGCCGGGGGGCGGGCAGAA. Translation: CTCSAAGGRAE. The whole CDR3 protein reads CTCSAAGGRAETLYF.

For this clone: The genes and germline here are from mouse. The CDR3 end lies 4 residues beyond the end of the read and is filled in from the germline J gene. The chain couples TRBV14 to TRBJ2-1; TRBD2 matches 9 bases. V lost 1 base, J lost 5 bases, and 4 bases stayed unmatched. The germline V gene encodes CDR1 SGHDT and CDR2 FRDEAV. The CDR3 is 15 residues long. The CDR3 DNA, read in part, is TGTGCCAGCAGTTTCCTTGGACTGGGGAATGCT. This gives the protein CASSFLGLGNA. The whole CDR3 is CASSFLGLGNAEQFF.